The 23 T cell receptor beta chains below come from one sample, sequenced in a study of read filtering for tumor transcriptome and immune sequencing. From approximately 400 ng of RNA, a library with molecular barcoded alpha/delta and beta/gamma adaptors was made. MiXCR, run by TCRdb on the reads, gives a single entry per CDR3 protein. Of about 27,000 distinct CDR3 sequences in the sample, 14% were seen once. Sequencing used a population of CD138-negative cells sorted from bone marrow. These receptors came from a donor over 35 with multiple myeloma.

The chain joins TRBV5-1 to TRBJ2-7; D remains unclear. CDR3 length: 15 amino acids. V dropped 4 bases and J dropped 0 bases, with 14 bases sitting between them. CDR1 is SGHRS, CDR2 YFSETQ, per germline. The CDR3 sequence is CASSKDPQSSYEQYF. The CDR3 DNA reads TGCGCCAGCAGCAAAGATCCACAGAGCTCCTACGAGCAGTACTTC.

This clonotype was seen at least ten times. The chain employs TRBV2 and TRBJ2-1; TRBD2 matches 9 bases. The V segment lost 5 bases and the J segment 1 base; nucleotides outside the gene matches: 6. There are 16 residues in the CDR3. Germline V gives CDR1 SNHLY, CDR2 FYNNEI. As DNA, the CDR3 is TGTGCCAGCAGTCCGATCAGCGGGAGGTCCTACAATGAGCAGTTCTTC. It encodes CASSPISGRSYNEQFF. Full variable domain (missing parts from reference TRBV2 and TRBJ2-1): EPEVTQTPSHQVTQMGQEVILRCVPISNHLYFYWYRQILGQKVEFLVSFYNNEISEKSEIFDDQFSVERPDGSNFTLKIRSTKLEDSAMYFCASSPISGRSYNEQFFGPGTRLTVL.

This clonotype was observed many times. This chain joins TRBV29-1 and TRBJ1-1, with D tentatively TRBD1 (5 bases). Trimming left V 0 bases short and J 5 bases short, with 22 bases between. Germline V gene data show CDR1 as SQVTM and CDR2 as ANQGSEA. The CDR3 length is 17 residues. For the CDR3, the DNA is TGCAGCGTTGAAGATCTTAGCCAGGGAAGTCCTAGGACTGAAGCTTTCTTT. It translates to CSVEDLSQGSPRTEAFF. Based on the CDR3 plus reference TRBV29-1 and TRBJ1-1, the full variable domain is SAVISQKPSRDICQRGTSLTIQCQVDSQVTMMFWYRQQPGQSLTLIATANQGSEATYESGFVIDKFPISRPNLTFSTLTVSNMSPEDSSIYLCSVEDLSQGSPRTEAFFGQGTRLTVV.

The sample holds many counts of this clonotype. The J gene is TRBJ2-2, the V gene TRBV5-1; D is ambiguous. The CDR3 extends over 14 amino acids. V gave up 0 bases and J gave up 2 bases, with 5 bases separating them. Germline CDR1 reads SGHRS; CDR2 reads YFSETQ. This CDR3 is CASSLGSNTGELFF. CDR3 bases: TGCGCCAGCAGCTTGGGCAGTAACACCGGGGAGCTGTTTTTT.

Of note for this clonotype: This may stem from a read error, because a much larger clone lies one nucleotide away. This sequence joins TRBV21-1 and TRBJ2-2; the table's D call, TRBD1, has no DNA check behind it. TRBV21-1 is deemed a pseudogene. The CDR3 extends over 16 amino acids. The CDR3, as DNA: TGTGCCAGCGGCAAAGGGGGGTATCGGGGCACCGGGGAGCTGTTTTTT. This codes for CASGKGGYRGTGELFF.

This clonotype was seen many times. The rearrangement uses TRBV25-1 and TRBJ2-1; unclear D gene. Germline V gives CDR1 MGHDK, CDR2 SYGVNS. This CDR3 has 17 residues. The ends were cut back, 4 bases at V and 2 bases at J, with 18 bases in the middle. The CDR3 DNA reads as TGTGCCAGCAGTGTTGAGTCTGCGACCCTGACCTACAATGAGCAGTTCTTC. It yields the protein CASSVESATLTYNEQFF.

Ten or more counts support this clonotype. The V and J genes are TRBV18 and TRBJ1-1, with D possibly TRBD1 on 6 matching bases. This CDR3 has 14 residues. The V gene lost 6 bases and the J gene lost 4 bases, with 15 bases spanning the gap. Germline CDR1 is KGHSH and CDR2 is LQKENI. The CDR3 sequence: CASSPDRSRTEAFF. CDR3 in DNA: TGTGCCAGCTCCCCCGACAGGTCCCGCACTGAAGCTTTCTTT.

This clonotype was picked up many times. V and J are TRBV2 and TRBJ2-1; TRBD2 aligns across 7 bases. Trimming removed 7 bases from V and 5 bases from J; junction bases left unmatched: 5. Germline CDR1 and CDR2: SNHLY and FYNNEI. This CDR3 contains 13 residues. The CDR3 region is CASTSGVNNEQFF. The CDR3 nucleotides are TGTGCCAGCACCAGCGGGGTCAACAATGAGCAGTTCTTC.

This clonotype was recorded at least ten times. The CDR3 bases are TGTGCCAGCAGTTACTCGATTAGCGGGAGTATTAACAATGAGCAGTTCTTC. Amino acid sequence: CASSYSISGSINNEQFF. The chain uses TRBV6-2 or TRBV6-3 and TRBJ2-1; 9 nucleotides match TRBD2. The junction had 8 bases not matched to a gene; V was cut back by 0 bases and J by 5 bases. Germline V gives CDR1 MNHEY, CDR2 SVGEGT. The CDR3 is 17 amino acids.

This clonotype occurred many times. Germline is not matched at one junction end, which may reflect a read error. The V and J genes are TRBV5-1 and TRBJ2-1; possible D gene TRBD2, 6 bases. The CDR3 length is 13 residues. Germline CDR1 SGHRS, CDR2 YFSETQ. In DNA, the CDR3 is TGCGCCATCAGCTTGGGTACTAGCAATGATCAGTTCTTC. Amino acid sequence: CAISLGTSNDQFF.

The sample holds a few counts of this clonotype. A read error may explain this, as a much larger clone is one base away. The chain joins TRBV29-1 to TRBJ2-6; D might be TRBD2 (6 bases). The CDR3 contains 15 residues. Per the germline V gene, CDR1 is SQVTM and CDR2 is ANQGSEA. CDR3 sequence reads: CSVGGVDSGANVPTF. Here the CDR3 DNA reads TGCAGCGTTGGGGGGGTTGACTCTGGGGCCAACGTCCCGACTTTC.

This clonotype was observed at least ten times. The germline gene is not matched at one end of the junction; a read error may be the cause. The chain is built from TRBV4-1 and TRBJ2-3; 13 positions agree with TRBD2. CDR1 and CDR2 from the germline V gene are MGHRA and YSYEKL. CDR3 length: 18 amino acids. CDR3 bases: TGCGCCAGCAGCCGGCCGGGACTAGCGGGATCTAGCACAGATACGCAGTACTTT. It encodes CASSRPGLAGSSTDTQYF.

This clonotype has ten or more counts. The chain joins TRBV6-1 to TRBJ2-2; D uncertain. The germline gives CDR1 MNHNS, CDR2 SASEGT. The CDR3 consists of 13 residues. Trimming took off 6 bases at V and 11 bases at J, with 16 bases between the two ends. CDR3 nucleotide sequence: TGTGCCAGCAGGATTACTGGGCAGATAGAGCTGTTTTTT. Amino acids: CASRITGQIELFF.

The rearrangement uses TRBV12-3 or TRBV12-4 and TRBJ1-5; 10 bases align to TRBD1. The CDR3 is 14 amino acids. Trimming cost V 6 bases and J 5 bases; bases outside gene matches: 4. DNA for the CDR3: TGTGCCAGCAGGCTCGGGACAGGGGATCAGCCCCAGCATTTT. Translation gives CASRLGTGDQPQHF.

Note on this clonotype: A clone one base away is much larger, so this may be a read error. This CDR3 reads CSAWTGTETDSQYF. As DNA, the CDR3 is TGCAGTGCCTGGACAGGGACAGAAACAGATTCGCAGTATTTT. This chain connects TRBV20-1 to TRBJ2-3, with 8 bases aligning to TRBD1. CDR1 and CDR2 (germline): DFQATT, SNEGSKA (reference sequence). The CDR3 covers 14 residues.

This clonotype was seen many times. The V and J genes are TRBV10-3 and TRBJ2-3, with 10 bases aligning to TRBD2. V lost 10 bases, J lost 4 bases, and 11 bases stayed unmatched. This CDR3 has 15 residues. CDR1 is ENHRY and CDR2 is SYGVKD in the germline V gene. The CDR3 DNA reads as TGTGCCACCCAACTAGCGGGGAGTGAGGCAGATACGCAGTATTTT. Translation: CATQLAGSEADTQYF.

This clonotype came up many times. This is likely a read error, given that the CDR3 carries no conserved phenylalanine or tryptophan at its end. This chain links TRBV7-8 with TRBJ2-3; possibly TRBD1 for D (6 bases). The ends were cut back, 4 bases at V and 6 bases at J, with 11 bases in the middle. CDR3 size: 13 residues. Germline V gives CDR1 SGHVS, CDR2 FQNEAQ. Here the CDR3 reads CASSSYRVDTQYL. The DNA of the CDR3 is TGTGCCAGCAGCTCCTACAGGGTTGATACGCAGTATCTT.

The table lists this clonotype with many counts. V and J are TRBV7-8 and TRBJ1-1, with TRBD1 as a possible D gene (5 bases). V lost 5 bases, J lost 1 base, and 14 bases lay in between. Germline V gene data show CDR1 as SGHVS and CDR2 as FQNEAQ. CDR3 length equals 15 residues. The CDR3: CASSRMGGTNTEAFF. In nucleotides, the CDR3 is TGTGCCAGCAGCAGAATGGGGGGGACGAACACTGAAGCTTTCTTT.

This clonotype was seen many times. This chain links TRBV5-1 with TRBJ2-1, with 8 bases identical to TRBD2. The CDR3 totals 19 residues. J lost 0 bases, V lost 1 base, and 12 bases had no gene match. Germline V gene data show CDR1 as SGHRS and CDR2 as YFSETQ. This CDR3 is CASSLWGTAGGTSYNEQFF. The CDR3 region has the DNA TGCGCCAGCAGCTTGTGGGGGACCGCGGGAGGAACCTCCTACAATGAGCAGTTCTTC.

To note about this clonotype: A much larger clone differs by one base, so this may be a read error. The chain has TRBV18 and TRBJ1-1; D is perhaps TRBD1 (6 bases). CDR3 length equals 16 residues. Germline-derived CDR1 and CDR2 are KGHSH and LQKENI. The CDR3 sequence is CASPPQGGTGLGEAFF. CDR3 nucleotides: TGTGCCAGCCCACCACAAGGTGGAACAGGGTTGGGTGAAGCTTTCTTT.

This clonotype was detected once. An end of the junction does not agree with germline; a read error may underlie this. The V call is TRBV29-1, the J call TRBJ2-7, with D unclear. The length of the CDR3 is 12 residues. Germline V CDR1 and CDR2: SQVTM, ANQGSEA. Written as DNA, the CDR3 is TGCAGCGTTGAGGGGTCCCCCTACGAGCAGTGCTTC. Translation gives CSVEGSPYEQCF.

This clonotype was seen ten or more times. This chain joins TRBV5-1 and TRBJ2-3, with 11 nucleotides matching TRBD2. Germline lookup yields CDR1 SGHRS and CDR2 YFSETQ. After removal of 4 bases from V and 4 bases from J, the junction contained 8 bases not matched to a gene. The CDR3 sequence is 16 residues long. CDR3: CASSRELAGVADTQYF. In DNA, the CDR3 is TGCGCCAGCAGCCGCGAACTAGCGGGAGTCGCAGATACGCAGTATTTT.

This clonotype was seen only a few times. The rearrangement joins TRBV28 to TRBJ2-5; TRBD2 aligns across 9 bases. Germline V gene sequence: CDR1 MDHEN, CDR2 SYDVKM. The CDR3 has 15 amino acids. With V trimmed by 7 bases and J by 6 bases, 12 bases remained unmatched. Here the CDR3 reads CASKVWREGLKTQYF. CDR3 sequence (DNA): TGTGCCAGCAAGGTTTGGCGGGAGGGCCTCAAGACCCAGTACTTC.